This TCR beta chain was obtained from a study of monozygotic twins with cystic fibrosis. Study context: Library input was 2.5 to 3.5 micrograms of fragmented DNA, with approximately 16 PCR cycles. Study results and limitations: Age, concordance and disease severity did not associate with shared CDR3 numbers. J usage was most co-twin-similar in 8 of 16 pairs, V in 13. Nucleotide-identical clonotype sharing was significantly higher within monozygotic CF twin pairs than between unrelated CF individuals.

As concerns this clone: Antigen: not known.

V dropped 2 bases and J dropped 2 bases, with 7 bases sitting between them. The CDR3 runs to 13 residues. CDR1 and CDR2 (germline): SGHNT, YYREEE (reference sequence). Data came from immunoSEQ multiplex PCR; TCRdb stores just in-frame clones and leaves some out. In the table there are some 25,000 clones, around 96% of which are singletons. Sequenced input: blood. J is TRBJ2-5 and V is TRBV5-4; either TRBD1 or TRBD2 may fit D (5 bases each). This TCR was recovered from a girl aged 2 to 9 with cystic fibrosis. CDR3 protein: CASSFGTQETQYF. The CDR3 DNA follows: TGTGCCAGCAGCTTTGGGACGCAAGAGACCCAGTACTTC.